This T cell receptor beta chain derives from a study of response to subunit inactivated influenza vaccine. The V gene's germline CDR1 is MNHEY and CDR2 SMNVEV (reference sequence). This CDR3 region has 15 residues. Trimming cost V 5 bases and J 3 bases, with 14 bases left between them. This clonotype was counted a few times. As yet, its antigen is unknown. In TCRdb, the RT-PCR reads were re-called with MiXCR into one record per CDR3 protein. The sample lists hundreds of thousands of distinct CDR3 sequences; more than 15% were seen once. Notes on the study in general: New T cells are recruited in small numbers by each seasonal influenza vaccination, according to the authors' suggestion.

The chain combines TRBV27 with TRBJ2-1; D may match TRBD1 or TRBD2 (5 bases each). The sequenced sample was PBMCs from blood, obtained about 11 days after vaccination. This TCR was sampled from a middle-aged man who received an inactivated influenza vaccine. The CDR3 reads CASSPYGTDYNEQFF. The CDR3 DNA follows: TGTGCCAGCAGTCCCTACGGGACGGACTACAATGAGCAGTTCTTC.